This is a list of T cell receptor beta chains from one sample in a study of shared clonotypes between healthy human individuals. TCRdb's table, derived via immunoSEQ multiplex PCR, lists solely in-frame clones and lacks some. This sample has around 340,000 clones, with about 70% found just once. Sequenced sample: memory CD4+ T cells sorted from blood. Every receptor here comes from a man aged 25 to 40 in good health. The CDR3 runs from the conserved cysteine through the conserved F or W. The D gene is left open where the match is weak. A row's size may be missing; if present it is once, few, many or a size class.

- TRBJ2-7 TRBV18 - CASSPPGLATYEQYF TGTGCCAGCTCACCACCCGGCCTAGCGACATACGAGCAGTACTTC
- TRBJ2-3 TRBV5-1 TRBD2 CASSIGLAINTDTQYF TGCGCCAGCAGCATAGGACTAGCGATAAACACAGATACGCAGTATTTT
- TRBJ2-7 TRBV9 - CASSLSGYEQYF TGTGCCAGCAGTCTATCGGGCTACGAGCAGTACTTC
- TRBJ1-3 TRBV28 - CASSPNQGANLRNTIYF TGTGCCAGCAGTCCCAACCAGGGTGCTAATTTGAGAAACACCATATATTTT
- TRBJ1-5 TRBV2 - CASSEDRVSNQPQHF TGTGCCAGCAGTGAAGACAGGGTAAGCAATCAGCCCCAGCATTTT
- TRBJ1-2 TRBV28 TRBD1 CASSFDPGTDGYTF TGTGCCAGCAGTTTTGACCCTGGGACAGATGGCTACACCTTC
- TRBJ1-5 TRBV25-1 - CASSESPSAHQPQHF TGTGCCAGCAGTGAAAGTCCAAGTGCTCATCAGCCCCAGCATTTT
- TRBJ2-7 TRBV7-2 TRBD1 CASSGEGQGVNF TGTGCCAGCAGCGGGGAGGGACAGGGTGTCAACTTC
- TRBJ2-7 TRBV2 - CASREYRESSYEQYF TGTGCCAGCAGGGAATACAGGGAAAGCTCCTACGAGCAGTACTTC
- TRBJ2-1 TRBV29-1 - CSVANNEQFF TGCAGCGTTGCAAACAATGAGCAGTTCTTC
- TRBJ1-5 TRBV19 TRBD1 CASSTRTWTGEGKQHF TGTGCCAGTAGTACGAGAACTTGGACAGGGGAGGGCAAACAGCATTTT
- TRBJ1-1 TRBV2 - CASTRGTEAFF TGTGCCAGCACCCGGGGAACTGAAGCTTTCTTT
- TRBJ2-3 TRBV19 - CATATISDTQYF TGTGCCACCGCGACAATCTCTGATACGCAGTATTTT
- TRBJ2-7 TRBV5-4 - CASSAGQFPYEQYF TGTGCCAGCAGCGCAGGACAGTTCCCCTACGAGCAGTACTTC
few TRBJ1-1 TRBV5-1 - CASSLEGIRLNTEAFF TGCGCCAGCAGCTTGGAAGGGATAAGATTGAACACTGAAGCTTTCTTT
- TRBJ2-7 TRBV5-1 - CASSATGWKKQYF TGCGCCAGCAGCGCAACGGGATGGAAGAAGCAGTACTTC
- TRBJ2-7 TRBV29-1 - CSVEDPYEQYF TGCAGCGTTGAAGACCCCTACGAGCAGTACTTC
many TRBJ2-3 TRBV28 - CASSLQGTSDTQYF TGTGCCAGCAGCCTCCAAGGGACCTCAGATACGCAGTATTTT
- TRBJ1-2 TRBV9 - CASSMGGQGSYGYTF TGTGCCAGCAGCATGGGGGGGCAAGGATCCTATGGCTACACCTTC
- TRBJ1-1 TRBV7-9 TRBD1 CASSFGTGALNEAFF TGTGCCAGCAGCTTCGGGACAGGGGCTTTGAATGAAGCTTTCTTT
- TRBJ2-6 TRBV5-1 - CASSLSIPGANVLTF TGCGCCAGCAGCTTGAGTATTCCTGGGGCCAACGTCCTGACTTTC
- TRBJ2-7 TRBV28 - CASSSSGGSTYEQYF TGTGCCAGCAGTTCGTCAGGGGGGTCCACCTACGAGCAGTACTTC
- TRBJ1-2 TRBV7-9 - CASSLSLYGYTF TGTGCCAGCAGCTTAAGTTTGTATGGCTACACCTTC
- TRBJ2-1 TRBV7-9 TRBD2 CASSLGVAGGYNEQFF TGTGCCAGCAGCTTAGGGGTAGCGGGAGGGTACAATGAGCAGTTCTTC
once TRBJ2-1 TRBV7-2 TRBD2 CASSLGTNSEQFF TGTGCCAGCAGCTTGGGGACTAATTCTGAGCAGTTCTTC
- TRBJ2-2 TRBV5-1 TRBD2 CASSLALSIAGGFRAGELFF TGCGCCAGCAGCTTGGCCTTGTCAATAGCGGGAGGATTTAGGGCCGGGGAGCTGTTTTTT
many TRBJ1-5 TRBV5-1 TRBD1 CASSLTGGDQPQHF TGCGCCAGCAGCCTTACAGGGGGCGATCAGCCCCAGCATTTT
- TRBJ2-2 TRBV28 - CASSQHTANTGELFF TGTGCCAGCAGTCAACATACAGCGAACACCGGGGAGCTGTTTTTT
- TRBJ1-4 TRBV5-1 TRBD1 CASSPGGTGDEKLFF TGCGCCAGCAGCCCAGGGGGAACAGGGGATGAAAAACTGTTTTTT
- TRBJ2-7 TRBV11-2 TRBD1 CASSLARGLEQYF TGTGCCAGCAGCTTAGCCAGGGGGCTGGAGCAGTACTTC
- TRBJ2-5 TRBV7-9 TRBD2 CASSPQLAGVETQYF TGTGCCAGCAGCCCACAACTAGCGGGAGTCGAGACCCAGTACTTC
- TRBJ1-3 TRBV28 TRBD1 CASSLRQGGSFSGNTIYF TGTGCCAGCAGCCTTCGACAGGGGGGTTCGTTCTCTGGAAACACCATATATTTT
- TRBJ2-1 TRBV5-1 TRBD1 CASTRTGDNEQFF TGCGCCAGCACTAGGACAGGGGACAATGAGCAGTTCTTC
- TRBJ1-5 TRBV30 - CAWSDLRGVQPQHF TGTGCCTGGAGTGATCTAAGGGGGGTGCAGCCCCAGCATTTT
- TRBJ1-2 TRBV7-2 TRBD1 CASSGTGFGYGYTF TGTGCCAGCAGCGGGACAGGGTTTGGCTATGGCTACACCTTC
once TRBJ2-3 TRBV4-2 - CASSPGGINTQYF TGTGCCAGCAGCCCCGGCGGAATCAATACGCAGTATTTT
- TRBJ2-7 TRBV7-9 TRBD2 CASSPGIAGPYEQYF TGTGCCAGCAGCCCTGGGATAGCGGGCCCCTACGAGCAGTACTTC
- TRBJ2-3 TRBV7-9 TRBD2 CASSPSRLAGTSTDTQYF TGTGCCAGCAGCCCGAGCAGACTAGCGGGCACTAGCACAGATACGCAGTATTTT
- TRBJ2-1 TRBV19 TRBD1 CAIRTGTGSYNEQFF TGTGCCATTCGCACCGGGACAGGGTCCTACAATGAGCAGTTCTTC
- TRBJ2-5 TRBV7-6 - CASSSLVRETQYF TGTGCCAGCAGCTCACTAGTTCGGGAGACCCAGTACTTC
- TRBJ2-3 TRBV6-1 - CASSLLDTQYF TGTGCCAGCAGTCTATTGGATACGCAGTATTTT
- TRBJ2-3 TRBV28 - CASSSRRGSTDTQYF TGTGCCAGCAGTTCGCGCCGTGGGAGCACAGATACGCAGTATTTT
- TRBJ2-1 TRBV10-3 - CAIRVGALYNEQFF TGTGCCATCCGCGTTGGGGCGCTATACAATGAGCAGTTCTTC
- TRBJ2-3 TRBV29-1 - CSVSFTDTQYF TGCAGCGTCTCTTTCACAGATACGCAGTATTTT
- TRBJ2-3 TRBV5-1 TRBD1 CASSLASGQGVYSTDTQYF TGCGCCAGCAGCTTGGCTTCTGGACAGGGGGTTTATAGTACAGATACGCAGTATTTT
- TRBJ1-4 TRBV7-2 - CASSPSLLGEKLFF TGTGCCAGCAGCCCTAGCCTACTAGGGGAAAAACTGTTTTTT
- TRBJ2-1 TRBV10-3 - CAISESGSDSYNEQFF TGTGCCATCAGTGAGTCCGGTTCCGACTCCTACAATGAGCAGTTCTTC
few TRBJ2-2 TRBV2 - CASSMTGNTGELFF TGTGCCAGCAGTATGACAGGGAACACCGGGGAGCTGTTTTTT
- TRBJ2-7 TRBV28 TRBD1 CATQESGQKFYEQYF TGTGCCACCCAAGAATCGGGACAGAAATTCTACGAGCAGTACTTC
- TRBJ2-2 TRBV7-2 - CASSSDSSGAGELFF TGTGCCAGCAGCTCGGACAGCTCGGGCGCCGGGGAGCTGTTTTTT
- TRBJ2-5 TRBV10-1 TRBD2 CASSDTSGREGAETQYF TGCGCCAGCAGTGATACTAGCGGGAGAGAAGGAGCGGAGACCCAGTACTTC
- TRBJ1-2 TRBV29-1 - CSVEAGTNYGYTF TGCAGCGTTGAGGCAGGGACTAACTATGGCTACACCTTC
- TRBJ1-2 TRBV2 - CASTEYGVRGPYGYTF TGTGCCAGCACGGAATATGGTGTCAGGGGCCCATATGGCTACACCTTC